This TCR beta chain was identified in a study of breast tumors, draining lymph nodes, adjacent tissues. Study-level findings and limits: Tumors had less TCR diversity than lymph nodes, more than nontumor tissue.

Breast cancer patients provided tissue from their axillary draining lymph nodes. This clonotype has ten or more counts. Antigen unknown. An end of the junction differs from the germline gene, which may be a read error. TCRdb used MiXCR to reprocess the multiplex PCR reads, holding one entry per CDR3 protein. The sample comprises more than 200,000 distinct CDR3 sequences, approximately 29% of which are singletons, and over 1.1% rests with the top ten. CDR1 and CDR2 from the germline V gene are MNHNY and SVGAGI (reference sequence). This CDR3 has 15 amino acids. The rearrangement joins TRBV6-6 to TRBJ2-2; TRBD2 is a possible D gene (5 bases). The sample was axillary lymph node tissue. The sequence was collected from a female donor with breast cancer. Some clones in this sample may be carry-over from other donors' samples. The CDR3 sequence: CASSHSRGNTGELFF. DNA for the CDR3: TGTGCCAGCAGTCACTCTCGGGGGAACACCGGGGAGCTGTTTTTT.